A selection of T cell receptor beta chains follows, all from one sample in a study of OX40 agonist ivuxolimab in advanced cancers. Sequenced by immunoSEQ multiplex PCR; TCRdb stores in-frame clones only, minus some. The sample carries approximately 35,000 clones, roughly 90% recorded once. The material sequenced was CD4+ or CD8+ T cells sorted from blood, taken in a trial of the OX40 agonist ivuxolimab. These receptor sequences come from an adult with an advanced solid tumor such as melanoma, head and neck, liver or kidney cancer. CDR3s include the opening cysteine and the closing phenylalanine or tryptophan. Each record gives: V gene, D gene, clone size, J gene, CDR3 DNA, CDR3 protein. A D gene is named only where the DNA matches it firmly. Clone size is given for some rows only: seen once, a few or many times, or a class if the clone is expanded.

TRBV19	TRBD1	NA	TRBJ1-1	TGTGCCAGTAGAACGACAGGGTTGAACACTGAAGCTTTCTTT	CASRTTGLNTEAFF
TRBV5-1	NA	NA	TRBJ2-7	TGCGCCAGCAGCTCCCAACTAGGGGTAGAGCACGAGCAGTACTTC	CASSSQLGVEHEQYF
TRBV10-1	NA	NA	TRBJ2-7	TGCGCCAGCAGTGAGCCTCGAGGGGCCTACGAGCAGTACTTC	CASSEPRGAYEQYF
TRBV29-1	NA	NA	TRBJ2-7	TGCAGCGTTGAGCGAGGGGGTGGGTACGAGCAGTACTTC	CSVERGGGYEQYF
TRBV27	NA	once	TRBJ1-1	TGTGCCAGCAGAGGGAGGGGCACTGAAGCTTTCTTT	CASRGRGTEAFF
TRBV27	TRBD2	NA	TRBJ2-3	TGTGCCAGCAGTTTAGTACTAGCGGGAGGGCCATTTGAAGATACGCAGTATTTT	CASSLVLAGGPFEDTQYF
TRBV4-1	TRBD2	NA	TRBJ2-3	TGCGCCAGCAGCCGGTTCGCGACTAGCGGGGAGGCAGATACGCAGTATTTT	CASSRFATSGEADTQYF
TRBV5-4	NA	once	TRBJ2-7	TGTGCCAGCAGCCATGACAGCTACGAGCAGTACTTC	CASSHDSYEQYF
TRBV6-5	NA	NA	TRBJ2-5	TGTGCCAGTTCGGTCCAACCGGTCCAAGAGACCCAGTACTTC	CASSVQPVQETQYF
TRBV27	NA	NA	TRBJ1-1	TGTGCCAGCAGTTTATGGGGGACGAACACTGAAGCTTTCTTT	CASSLWGTNTEAFF
TRBV5-1	NA	NA	TRBJ2-3	TGCGCCAGCAGCTTCGGGGAGTTTAGCACAGATACGCAGTATTTT	CASSFGEFSTDTQYF
TRBV5-1	TRBD2	NA	TRBJ2-1	TGCGCCAGCAGCTTTCTAGCGGAGAGCTCCTACAATGAGCAGTTCTTC	CASSFLAESSYNEQFF
TRBV19	NA	NA	TRBJ2-7	TGTGCCAGTAGTATGTTTTCGGGTTTCGGGACACCTCCCTACGAGCAGTACTTC	CASSMFSGFGTPPYEQYF
TRBV4-1	NA	NA	TRBJ2-2	TGCGCCAGCAGCCACCACATTGCAGGGTCGAACACCGGGGAGCTGTTTTTT	CASSHHIAGSNTGELFF
TRBV4-1	NA	NA	TRBJ2-7	TGCGCCAGCAGCCAAGAGGCGGCGACCGCCCAGTACTTC	CASSQEAATAQYF
TRBV6-9	TRBD1	NA	TRBJ2-7	TGTGCCAGCAGTTACGAACAGGGGATCTCCTACGAGCAGTACTTC	CASSYEQGISYEQYF
TRBV7-2	NA	NA	TRBJ1-5	TGTGCCAGCAGCTTATATGGGGGACCCCAGCATTTT	CASSLYGGPQHF
TRBV7-9	TRBD2	NA	TRBJ2-2	TGTGCCAGCAGCCGGGGACTAGCGGGAGAACAGACCGGGGAGCTGTTTTTT	CASSRGLAGEQTGELFF
TRBV15	NA	once	TRBJ2-7	TGTGCCACCAGCAGAGGCACAGGGAGCTCCTACGAGCAGTACTTC	CATSRGTGSSYEQYF
TRBV27	TRBD1	NA	TRBJ2-1	TGTGCCAGCAGTTACCCTGGACAGGGAGGCCATGAGCAGTTCTTC	CASSYPGQGGHEQFF
TRBV7-8	NA	NA	TRBJ2-3	TGTGCCAGCAGCTTAACGAGTGATACGCAGTATTTT	CASSLTSDTQYF
TRBV4-2	NA	NA	TRBJ1-3	TGTGCCAGCAGCCAAGCCAGCTCTGGAAACACCATATATTTT	CASSQASSGNTIYF
TRBV29-1	NA	NA	TRBJ1-1	TGCAGCGGACGTGGGGTTGTGGGCAGTGAAGCTTTCTTT	CSGRGVVGSEAFF
TRBV29-1	TRBD2	NA	TRBJ2-7	TGCAGCGCTACTAGCGGGGAAAACTACGAGCAGTACTTC	CSATSGENYEQYF
TRBV11-2	TRBD2	NA	TRBJ2-1	TGTGCCAGCAGCTCCGGGACTAGCGGGAGGGTGGTTGAGCAGTTCTTC	CASSSGTSGRVVEQFF
TRBV11-2	NA	NA	TRBJ1-2	TGTGCCAGCAGCTCGTTCCGGGGGCGAGACGGTGGCTACACCTTC	CASSSFRGRDGGYTF
TRBV5-6	NA	NA	TRBJ2-1	TGTGCCAGCAGCTTCGGGGGTAGCGCAGGTGAGCAGTTCTTC	CASSFGGSAGEQFF
TRBV7-9	NA	NA	TRBJ2-5	TGTGCCAGCAGCTTAGGGGAGGTAGAGACCCAGTACTTC	CASSLGEVETQYF
TRBV4-1	NA	NA	TRBJ2-7	TGCGCCAGCAGCCAAGAACCGGGGACCTACGAGCAGTACTTC	CASSQEPGTYEQYF
TRBV7-9	NA	NA	TRBJ1-1	TGTGCCAGCAGCTACGGGAGGGGATCCACTGAAGCTTTCTTT	CASSYGRGSTEAFF
TRBV6-1	NA	NA	TRBJ1-4	TGTGCCAGCAGAAACCGGGACAAACCCAATGAAAAACTGTTTTTT	CASRNRDKPNEKLFF
TRBV4-2	TRBD2	NA	TRBJ2-7	TGTGCCAGCAGCCAAGGACTAGCGGGGGAGATCTCCTACGAGCAGTACTTC	CASSQGLAGEISYEQYF
TRBV7-2	NA	NA	TRBJ2-7	TGTGCCAGCAGCTTAATTAATGGCGGCTCCTACGAGCAGTACTTC	CASSLINGGSYEQYF
TRBV6-5	TRBD1	NA	TRBJ2-7	TGTGCCAGCACCAGACAGGGGAACACCTACGAGCAGTACTTC	CASTRQGNTYEQYF
TRBV7-9	NA	NA	TRBJ2-7	TGTGCCAGCAGCATAGGGGGGAACTACGAGCAGTACTTC	CASSIGGNYEQYF